This TCR beta chain was observed in a study of OX40 agonist ivuxolimab in advanced cancers. Sequenced by immunoSEQ multiplex PCR; TCRdb stores in-frame clones only, minus some. The data show about 77,000 clones, 81% seen once. Trimming removed 0 bases from V and 6 bases from J, with 11 bases in between. The CDR3 has 14 amino acids. The germline V gene has CDR1 KGHSY and CDR2 FQNENV. J is TRBJ1-1 and V is TRBV16, with D maybe TRBD1 (5 bases). Sample: CD4+ or CD8+ T cells sorted from blood, taken in a trial of the OX40 agonist ivuxolimab. The TCR was taken from an adult with an advanced solid tumor such as melanoma, head and neck, liver or kidney cancer. In DNA, the CDR3 is TGTGCCAGCAGCCAATCAGGGGATGGGGCTGAAGCTTTCTTT. As protein: CASSQSGDGAEAFF.